This T cell receptor beta chain is from a study of blood T cell repertoires in COVID-19. About the research overall: Samples came from the United States, Italy and Spain, spanning acute and convalescent COVID-19.

Profiling relied on immunoSEQ multiplex PCR, and the TCRdb table lists in-frame clones only, not all of them. This sample has more than 85,000 clones; 75% to 85% occur once, and the top ten carry roughly a quarter. Germline V gene sequence: CDR1 SNHLY, CDR2 FYNNEI. With V trimmed by 6 bases and J by 5 bases, 1 base remained unmatched. The CDR3 has 13 amino acids. This chain links TRBV2 with TRBJ2-3, with 11 bases that match TRBD1. The sample consisted of peripheral blood. The receptor's source is a man in his 70s with acute or convalescent COVID-19. Here the CDR3 reads CASRGTGGDTQYF. The CDR3, as DNA: TGTGCCAGCAGAGGGACAGGGGGAGATACGCAGTATTTT.